This T cell receptor beta chain is from a study of blood T cell repertoires in COVID-19. Study-level information: Samples taken during acute and convalescent COVID-19 were collected in the United States, Italy and Spain. Nucleic acid was either cDNA or gDNA, and it came from T cells, B-cell-depleted T cells, or PBMCs.

Authors' data handling: Amplification of reference gene primers was used by the study to estimate nucleated cell counts. TCRdb's table, derived via immunoSEQ multiplex PCR, lists solely in-frame clones and lacks some. The V and J calls and clone size come from that table; D and trimming were worked out from the DNA. The sample yields fewer than 75,000 clones, about 88% seen once. This clone was found once. Germline V gene data show CDR1 as KGHSH and CDR2 as LQKENI. Unmatched junction bases numbered 3, after V lost 3 bases and J lost 3 bases. The CDR3 runs 14 residues. V usage is TRBV18 and J usage is TRBJ2-7, with TRBD1 identical over 9 bases. The source material was peripheral blood. The receptor's source is a man in his 70s with acute or convalescent COVID-19. The CDR3 DNA reads TGTGCCAGCTCACCCGGGACAGGGAGCTACGAGCAGTACTTC. It codes for CASSPGTGSYEQYF.